This is a list of T cell receptor beta chains from one sample in a study of neurological immune-mediated disorders. A single record per CDR3 protein comes from TCRdb applying MiXCR to the 5' RACE reads. The table includes roughly 36,000 distinct CDR3 sequences, approximately 14% detected once. Material: PBMCs. Receptors were obtained from a woman aged 45-60 years with HTLV-1-associated myelopathy (HAM/TSP). CDR3s include the opening cysteine and the closing phenylalanine or tryptophan. A D gene is named only where the DNA matches it firmly. Size is omitted from some rows. Given values are once, few, many or a class for expanded clones.

v_gene	d_gene	abundance	j_gene	CDR3aa
TRBV9	.	.	TRBJ1-2	CASSVESIASYGYTF
TRBV10-2	.	many	TRBJ2-3	CAVGTGEDTDTQYF
TRBV11-3	.	many	TRBJ2-5	CASSLGSRGTQYF
TRBV20-1	TRBD1	.	TRBJ2-7	CSARGGGTGASYEQYF
TRBV21-1	.	many	TRBJ2-1	CASSTKGMISGLAGGSYNEQFF
TRBV27	.	many	TRBJ2-5	CASSPQGPEVETQYF
TRBV5-1	.	many	TRBJ1-2	CASSLEAVSYGYTF
TRBV7-3	TRBD1	many	TRBJ1-2	CASSLWGQGVNYGYTF
TRBV27	.	many	TRBJ2-2	CATLGTGELFF
TRBV20-1	.	many	TRBJ1-5	CSAAGDSNQPQHF
TRBV6-1	TRBD1	many	TRBJ1-5	CASRAGGSNQPQHF
TRBV4-2	.	.	TRBJ1-6	CASSQSTDVSGSPLHF
TRBV20-1	TRBD1	many	TRBJ2-3	CSAQNPGQGIPDTQYF